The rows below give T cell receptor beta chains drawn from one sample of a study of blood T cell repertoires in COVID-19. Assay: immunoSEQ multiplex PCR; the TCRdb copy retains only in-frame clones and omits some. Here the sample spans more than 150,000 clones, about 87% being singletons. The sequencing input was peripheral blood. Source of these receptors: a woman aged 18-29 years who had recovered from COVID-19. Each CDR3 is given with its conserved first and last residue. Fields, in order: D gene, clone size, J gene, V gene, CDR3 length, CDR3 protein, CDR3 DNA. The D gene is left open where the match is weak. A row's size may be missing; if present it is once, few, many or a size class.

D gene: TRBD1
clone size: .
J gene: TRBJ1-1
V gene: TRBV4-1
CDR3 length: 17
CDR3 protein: CASSQDSAGGLNTEAFF
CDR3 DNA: TGCGCCAGCAGCCAAGATTCGGCAGGGGGACTGAACACTGAAGCTTTCTTT

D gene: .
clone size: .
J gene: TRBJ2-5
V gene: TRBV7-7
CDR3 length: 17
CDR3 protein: CASSPRGVGPIEETQYF
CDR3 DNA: TGTGCTAGCAGCCCAAGGGGTGTAGGGCCCATTGAAGAGACCCAGTACTTC

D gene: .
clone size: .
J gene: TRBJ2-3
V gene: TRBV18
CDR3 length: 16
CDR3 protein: CASSLALGGTTDTQYF
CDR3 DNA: TGTGCCAGCTCACTAGCTCTGGGCGGGACCACAGATACGCAGTATTTT

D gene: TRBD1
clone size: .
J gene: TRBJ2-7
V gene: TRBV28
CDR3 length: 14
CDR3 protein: CASSPGQGPYEQYF
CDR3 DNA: TGTGCCAGCAGCCCGGGACAGGGTCCGTACGAGCAGTACTTC

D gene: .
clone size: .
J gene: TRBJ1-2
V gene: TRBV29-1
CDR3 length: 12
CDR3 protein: CSVEASGLGYTF
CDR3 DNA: TGCAGCGTTGAAGCGTCAGGGTTAGGCTACACCTTC

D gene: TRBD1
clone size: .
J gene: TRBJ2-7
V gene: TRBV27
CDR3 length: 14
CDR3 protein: CASSIGTGANEQYF
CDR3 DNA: TGTGCCAGCAGTATAGGGACAGGGGCGAACGAGCAGTACTTC

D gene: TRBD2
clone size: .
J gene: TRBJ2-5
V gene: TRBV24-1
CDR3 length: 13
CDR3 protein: CATGGGGQETQYF
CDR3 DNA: TGTGCCACCGGCGGGGGGGGGCAAGAGACCCAGTACTTC

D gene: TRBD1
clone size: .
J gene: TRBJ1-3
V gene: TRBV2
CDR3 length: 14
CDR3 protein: CASSVTGTGATIYF
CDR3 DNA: TGTGCCAGCAGCGTGACAGGGACCGGAGCCACCATATATTTT

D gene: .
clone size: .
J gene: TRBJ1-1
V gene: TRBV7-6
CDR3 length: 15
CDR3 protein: CASSLDPGADTEAFF
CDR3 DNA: TGTGCCAGCAGCTTAGATCCAGGAGCGGACACTGAAGCTTTCTTT

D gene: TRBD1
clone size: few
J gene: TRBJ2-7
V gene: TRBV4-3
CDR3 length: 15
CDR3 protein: CASSLGTGVSYEQYF
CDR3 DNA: TGCGCCAGCAGCCTCGGGACAGGGGTTTCATACGAGCAGTACTTC